This T cell receptor (beta chain) originates from a study of Tregs in tolerant kidney transplant recipients. This CDR3 has 12 residues. V was cut by 2 bases and J by 9 bases, with 10 bases left in between. CDR1 MNHEY and CDR2 SMNVEV come from the germline V gene (reference sequence). A note on this clone: Its specificity is unknown.

Study results and caveats: In tolerant patients, donor-specific Tregs outgrew total Tregs, suggesting antigen-driven expansion.

Measured with immunoSEQ multiplex PCR; TCRdb has only the in-frame clones, and not every one. The sample has some 70,000 clones, approximately 92% seen once. Specimen: CD8+ T cells from blood, collected before the transplant. This receptor was identified in a human donor who received a combined kidney and bone marrow transplant. The rearrangement links TRBV27 to TRBJ1-1, with D possibly matching TRBD1 (6 bases). CDR3 nucleotides: TGTGCCAGCAGTTTAACTGGGGACAAAGCTTTCTTT. Translated: CASSLTGDKAFF.